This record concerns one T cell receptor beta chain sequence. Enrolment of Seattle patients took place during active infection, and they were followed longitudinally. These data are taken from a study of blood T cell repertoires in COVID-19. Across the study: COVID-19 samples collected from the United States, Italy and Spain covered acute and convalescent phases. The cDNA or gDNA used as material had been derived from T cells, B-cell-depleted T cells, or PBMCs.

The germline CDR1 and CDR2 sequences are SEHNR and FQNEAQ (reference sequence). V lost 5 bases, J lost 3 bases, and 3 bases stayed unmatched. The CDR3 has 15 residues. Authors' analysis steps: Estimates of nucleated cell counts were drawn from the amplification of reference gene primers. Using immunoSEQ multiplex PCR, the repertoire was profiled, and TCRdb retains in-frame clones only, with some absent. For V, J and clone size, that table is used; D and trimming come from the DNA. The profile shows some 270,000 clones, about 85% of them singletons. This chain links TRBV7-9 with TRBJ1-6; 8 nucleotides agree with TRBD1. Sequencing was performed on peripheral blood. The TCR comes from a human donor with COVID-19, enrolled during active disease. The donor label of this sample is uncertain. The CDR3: CASSRTGLYNSPLHF. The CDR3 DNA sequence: TGTGCCAGCAGCCGGACAGGGCTCTATAATTCACCCCTCCACTTT.